Sequencing of this T cell receptor beta chain was carried out in a study of blood T cell repertoires in COVID-19 (dated by TCRdb to 2018 to 2020). Background on the whole study: Collaborator samples came from the United States, Italy and Spain and covered acute and convalescent phases of COVID-19. The repertoires were made available in a free public database intended to serve as a resource for research on the immune response to SARS-CoV-2. Deeply sampled blood TCRbeta repertoires from subjects exposed to, actively infected with, or recovered from COVID-19 were included in the dataset. The material from the prospective study consisted of cDNA or gDNA derived from T cells, B-cell-depleted T cells, or PBMCs. The samples were drawn from the first 160 participants of the ongoing ImmuneRACE study and from 1,200 or so subjects provided by 6 global collaborators. Sample metadata almost always included a de-identified subject ID, COVID-19 status, age in years and sex. Where available, HLA class I and class II types were obtained from metadata supplied by the sample provider rather than from assay-based typing. What the study reported, not specific to this receptor: How much clinical and demographic metadata was included differed by source and by participant, and the metadata was provided uncurated.

In the prospective study, participants were about 18 to 100 years old, resided in about 25 geographic areas of the United States, and were enrolled through a virtual design. To assign participants to cohorts, the prospective study relied on clinical history that participants themselves reported in a screening survey and a study questionnaire. Each participant in the prospective study had whole blood, serum and a nasopharyngeal or oropharyngeal swab collected by mobile phlebotomists. Prospective study participants could optionally give additional blood draws and questionnaires over an approximately 2-month period. Blood samples from the prospective study were shipped frozen or at room temperature prior to DNA extraction. As regards this clone: Its antigen target is currently unknown. Base-call qualities are not available, and no considerably larger clone is one nucleotide away.

TCRbeta CDR3 regions were amplified from genomic DNA by means of the immunoSEQ Assay, a bias-controlled multiplex PCR. As for the authors' bioinformatics: Nucleated cell counts per sample were estimated from amplification of reference gene primers within the assay. To quantify the absolute abundance of each unique TCRbeta CDR3 rearrangement, sequence reads were collapsed and filtered. For each sample, productive Simpson clonality was calculated by taking the square root of Simpson's diversity index across productive rearrangements. The source is immuneACCESS, and TCRdb retained only in-frame sequences with V and J called. Part of the clones is not carried over; for the studies checked, unresolved V genes explain less than half of this, and the remainder is unexplained. Clone size and V and J calls were adopted from that table, with D and trimming inferred from the DNA. In all, the sample holds about 210,000 clones, and 65% to 90% of those were seen once. The ten largest clones represent about 9.8% of the sample.

Sequences MGHRA (CDR1) and YSYEKL (CDR2) are obtained from the germline V gene. V loses 7 bases of germline sequence and J loses 4 bases, and the interval between the two ends is 13 bases. Inclusive of the bounding cysteine and phenylalanine, the CDR3 is 14 residues long. Solely the CDR3 DNA is kept, with 42 bases framed from the first base. The V and J segments used are TRBV4-1 and TRBJ2-2; a tentative D call is TRBD2 (6 bases match). This TCR was sampled from a woman between 45 and 60 years old with acute COVID-19. Sequenced: PBMCs or T cells enriched from blood (not recorded which). CDR3 sequence: CASTRDPITGELFF. The nucleotides read TGCGCCAGCACGCGGGACCCAATCACCGGGGAGCTGTTTTTT.